This TCR beta chain was found in a study of CD8+CD57+ T cells in acquired aplastic anemia. Across the whole study: Sorted cells (CD4+ and CD8+) yielded DNA amounts that averaged around 3.5 ug. Points from the study as a whole: Between patients and controls, around 27 CD8+ CDR3 sequences were found in common. Patients versus controls showed no significant CD8+ Simpson's diversity difference.

Remarks on this clonotype: What it recognizes is unknown.

CDR1 is PRHDT and CDR2 is FYEKMQ in the germline V gene (reference sequence). V dropped 3 bases and J dropped 4 bases, with 19 bases sitting between them. The CDR3 covers 16 residues. Investigators profiled TCR beta VDJ and CDR3 from genomic DNA template. Via MiXCR, TCRdb re-called the reads, giving one row per CDR3 protein. The sample consists of 150,000 to 200,000 distinct CDR3 sequences, 64% of them appearing once. What was sequenced was sorted CD4+, CD8+, or CD8+CD57+ T cells (not recorded which) from PBMCs. The TCR originated in a human donor with severe aplastic anemia or a healthy control (not recorded which). V and J are TRBV13 and TRBJ2-7, with D perhaps matching TRBD1 or TRBD2 (7 bases each). The CDR3 region is CASSLGGQDRAYEQYF. The CDR3 DNA is TGTGCCAGCAGCTTGGGGGGGCAAGACAGGGCGTACGAGCAGTACTTC.